The 9 T cell receptor beta chains presented below share a single source sample, sequenced in a study of sequential checkpoint blockade in melanoma. Treatment of the sample: randomized to nivolumab then ipilimumab (arm A) or the reverse (arm B). Sequenced by immunoSEQ multiplex PCR; TCRdb stores in-frame clones only, minus some. The table lists 13,000 or so clones, 60% to 75% of them singletons. The specimen comprised CD8+ T cells sorted from blood (inferred from file names), sampled from a patient given nivolumab and ipilimumab in sequence. Source of these receptors: a human donor with melanoma.

V is TRBV6-5 and J is TRBJ1-3; the match to TRBD1 covers 7 bases. Germline trimming cut 6 bases from V and 2 bases from J; bases unmatched to any gene: 4. The CDR3 has 14 residues. Germline CDR1 MNHEY, CDR2 SVGAGI. Here the CDR3 DNA reads TGTGCCAGCAGCGACAGGGAAACTGGAAACACCATATATTTT. It is translated as CASSDRETGNTIYF.

The V gene is TRBV11-3, the J gene TRBJ2-2, with 7 bases that match TRBD1. CDR3 length: 16 residues. Losses at the gene ends were 2 bases for V and 3 bases for J; bases not matched to a gene: 6. In germline, CDR1 is SGHNT, CDR2 YENEEA. The CDR3 sequence: CASSLHGQEDTGELFF. The CDR3 region has the DNA TGTGCCAGCAGCTTACACGGACAGGAGGACACCGGGGAGCTGTTTTTT.

The V gene is TRBV5-4, the J gene TRBJ2-2; D may be TRBD1 (5 bases). CDR3 length: 14 amino acids. The V end was cut by 2 bases, the J end by 6 bases, with 11 bases between. The germline V gene has CDR1 SGHNT and CDR2 YYREEE (reference sequence). The CDR3 DNA sequence: TGTGCCAGCAGCTTCCAGGGAAGCCCCGGGGAGCTGTTTTTT. Its translation is CASSFQGSPGELFF.

The chain uses TRBV7-8 and TRBJ1-1; D possibly corresponds to TRBD1 (5 bases). V was cut by 5 bases and J by 4 bases, with 11 bases left in between. CDR3 length: 13 residues. Germline values: CDR1 SGHVS, CDR2 FQNEAQ. CDR3 residues: CASSVAGPTEAFF. In DNA, the CDR3 is TGTGCCAGCAGCGTCGCGGGGCCCACTGAAGCTTTCTTT.

The genes are TRBV4-2 and TRBJ2-1; 10 bases are shared with TRBD2. Looked up from germline, CDR1 is LGHNA and CDR2 is YNFKEQ. CDR3 length equals 17 residues. Trimming at V came to 0 bases and at J to 8 bases, leaving 10 bases not matched to a gene. CDR3 DNA sequence: TGTGCCAGCAGCCAAGATTGGTCGGCTAGCGGGAGTTATGAGCAGTTCTTC. This encodes CASSQDWSASGSYEQFF.

In its sample, this clone is medium-sized. The chain recombines TRBV7-2 with TRBJ2-7; 8 nucleotides align to TRBD1. The J segment lost 6 bases and the V segment lost 5 bases, leaving 3 bases of the junction unmatched. This CDR3 has 12 residues. The germline gives CDR1 SGHTA, CDR2 FQGNSA. CDR3 DNA sequence: TGTGCCAGCAGCCTGACAGGGGTCGAGCAGTACTTC. It specifies CASSLTGVEQYF. The full variable domain, its missing parts supplied by reference TRBV7-2 and TRBJ2-7, is GAGVSQSPSNKVTEKGKDVELRCDPISGHTALYWYRQSLGQGLEFLIYFQGNSAPDKSGLPSDRFSAERTGGSVSTLTIQRTQQEDSAVYLCASSLTGVEQYFGPGTRLTVT.

The V call is TRBV28, the J call TRBJ2-5; possible D gene TRBD2, 5 bases. CDR3 length: 12 residues. Trimming cost V 7 bases and J 4 bases, with 10 bases left between them. Germline CDR1 is MDHEN and CDR2 is SYDVKM. The CDR3, as DNA: TGTGCCAGCAACGGGGAGTTAGAGACCCAGTACTTC. Encoded protein: CASNGELETQYF.

CDR3: CASSGAQQGAPYNEQFF. As DNA, the CDR3 is TGTGCCAGCAGCGGGGCCCAACAGGGGGCCCCCTACAATGAGCAGTTCTTC. This rearrangement joins TRBV11-1 to TRBJ2-1; 9 bases align to TRBD1. V was pared by 5 bases and J by 2 bases, with 10 bases of the junction left unmatched. Germline CDR1 and CDR2: SGHAT and FQDESV (reference sequence). The CDR3 covers 17 residues.

This chain uses TRBV7-6 with TRBJ2-7; the D gene is possibly TRBD2 (5 bases). Deletions cut 3 bases from V and 4 bases from J, with 10 bases between. The CDR3 totals 13 residues. The germline V gene has CDR1 SGHVS and CDR2 FNYEAQ. In DNA, the CDR3 is TGTGCCAGCAGCTTCGGGGTAGGGTACGAGCAGTACTTC. It is translated as CASSFGVGYEQYF.